Presented here are 23 T cell receptor beta chains from one specimen sequenced in a study of blood T cells in healthy people across ages. For the second PCR, which ran for 7 to 11 cycles, a sample-barcoded 5' primer and a J-beta primer mix were used. From the 5' RACE reads, TCRdb called clonotypes with MiXCR, one entry per CDR3 protein. The data contain roughly 1.9 million distinct CDR3 sequences, about two fifths of them seen just once; the ten biggest clones take up 23%. Sequencing was done on a sample of blood. The receptor set was obtained from a human donor in good health.

The CDR3 sequence is CASSLVASGEYEQYF. The CDR3 DNA reads as TGTGCCAGCAGTTTAGTGGCTAGCGGGGAGTACGAGCAGTACTTC. The V and J genes are TRBV12-3 or TRBV12-4 and TRBJ2-7, with 9 bases matching TRBD2. Germline trimming cut 1 base from V and 4 bases from J; bases unmatched to any gene: 5. The CDR3 has 15 residues.

V gene TRBV7-2 combines with J gene TRBJ1-5, with unresolved D. From germline, CDR1 is SGHTA and CDR2 FQGNSA. V lost 4 bases to trimming and J lost 7 bases, with 17 bases between them. The CDR3 totals 15 residues. The CDR3 DNA reads as TGTGCCAGCAGCTCCTACGGAAGAAATGTCCAGCCCCAGCATTTT. This translates into CASSSYGRNVQPQHF.

This rearrangement joins TRBV28 to TRBJ2-3; TRBD1 or TRBD2 may be the D gene (5 bases each). Trimming stripped 3 bases from V and 5 bases from J, with 9 bases between. Germline CDR1 is MDHEN and CDR2 is SYDVKM. CDR3 length: 13 residues. The CDR3 coding sequence is TGTGCCAGCAGTTTCGGGACGGTAGATACGCAGTATTTT. Its protein is CASSFGTVDTQYF.

The rearrangement joins TRBV18 to TRBJ1-6, with 9 bases fitting TRBD1. CDR1 is KGHSH, CDR2 LQKENI, per germline. The CDR3 length is 18 residues. V lost 3 bases, J lost 2 bases, and 8 bases stayed unmatched. The CDR3 loop reads CASSPQGQGRAYNSPLHF. DNA of the CDR3: TGTGCCAGCTCACCCCAGGGACAGGGAAGGGCCTATAATTCACCCCTCCACTTT.

This chain connects TRBV7-2 to TRBJ1-4; D gene uncertain. The CDR3 is 12 residues long. Trimming left V 4 bases short and J 3 bases short, with 3 bases between. Germline V gene sequence: CDR1 SGHTA, CDR2 FQGNSA. This CDR3 reads CASSSPNEKLFF. CDR3 bases: TGTGCCAGCAGCTCCCCTAATGAAAAACTGTTTTTT.

This clonotype is a singleton in its sample. The rearrangement links TRBV29-1 to TRBJ2-5; D uncertain. V gave up 6 bases and J gave up 4 bases, with 12 bases separating them. Per the germline V gene, CDR1 is SQVTM and CDR2 is ANQGSEA. The CDR3 covers 12 residues. The CDR3 DNA is TGCAGCGTATATGGGTCCCCAGAGACCCAGTACTTC. Residues: CSVYGSPETQYF.

V gene TRBV7-2 combines with J gene TRBJ2-1; 8 bases are shared with TRBD1. J was trimmed by 7 bases and V by 1 base; bases with no gene match: 6. The CDR3 has 15 residues. The germline V gene encodes CDR1 SGHTA and CDR2 FQGNSA. The CDR3 loop is CASSLGQGLGNEQFF. The CDR3 DNA reads as TGTGCCAGCAGCTTAGGACAGGGGTTGGGGAATGAGCAGTTCTTC. Based on the CDR3 plus reference TRBV7-2 and TRBJ2-1, the full variable domain is GAGVSQSPSNKVTEKGKDVELRCDPISGHTALYWYRQSLGQGLEFLIYFQGNSAPDKSGLPSDRFSAERTGGSVSTLTIQRTQQEDSAVYLCASSLGQGLGNEQFFGPGTRLTVL.

In its sample, this clonotype was seen a few times. The chain employs TRBV20-1 and TRBJ1-6; D unresolved. Germline V gene lookup returns CDR1 DFQATT and CDR2 SNEGSKA (reference sequence). With 5 bases removed from V and 0 bases from J, the gap between germline ends came to 20 bases. CDR3 length: 18 residues. The DNA for the CDR3 is TGCAGTGCTCGACCAGTCACATCTCCGAGCTCCTATAATTCACCCCTCCACTTT. Protein: CSARPVTSPSSYNSPLHF.

This clonotype was detected only a few times. The chain has TRBV20-1 and TRBJ2-4; 12 bases fit TRBD2. Looked up from germline, CDR1 is DFQATT and CDR2 is SNEGSKA (reference sequence). The CDR3 consists of 13 residues. V lost 6 bases, J lost 13 bases, and 10 bases stayed unmatched. CDR3 coding DNA: TGCAGTGCACACTCTCGACTAGCGGGGGAGCAGTACTTC. This sequence encodes CSAHSRLAGEQYF.

V gene TRBV9 combines with J gene TRBJ2-7, with TRBD1 matching 7 bases. The V segment lost 3 bases and the J segment 2 bases; nucleotides outside the gene matches: 8. Looked up from germline, CDR1 is SGDLS and CDR2 is YYNGEE. This CDR3 is 15 amino acids long. CDR3 DNA: TGTGCCAGCAGCGCCCACGGGGACAGCACCTACGAGCAGTACTTC. Translated, it gives CASSAHGDSTYEQYF.

The chain has TRBV5-1 and TRBJ1-2; D remains unclear. The CDR3 runs 13 residues. V lost 3 bases and J 6 bases, leaving 12 bases between the germline ends. CDR1 is SGHRS and CDR2 is YFSETQ in the germline V gene. Written as DNA, the CDR3 is TGCGCCAGCAGCTCCTACGGCGGGGATGGCTACACCTTC. It encodes CASSSYGGDGYTF.

This sequence joins TRBV3-1 and TRBJ2-3; D may be TRBD2 (5 bases). The CDR3 runs to 13 residues. Between the trimmed V and J ends, which lost 1 base and 7 bases, there was a span of 9 bases. Germline assignment: CDR1 LGHDT and CDR2 YNNKEL (reference sequence). The CDR3 DNA sequence: TGTGCCAGCAGCCAAGTAGGCGGGTATACGCAGTATTTT. It translates to CASSQVGGYTQYF.

V is TRBV29-1 and J is TRBJ1-2, with D perhaps matching TRBD1 (6 bases). This CDR3 region has 14 residues. Trimming pared 1 base from V and 2 bases from J, leaving 11 bases between. Per the germline V gene, CDR1 is SQVTM and CDR2 is ANQGSEA. CDR3 DNA sequence: TGCAGCGTTGAAGGAAGGGGGAAAAACTATGGCTACACCTTC. It yields the protein CSVEGRGKNYGYTF.

The chain joins TRBV6-6 to TRBJ1-1, with unresolved D. V was pared by 3 bases and J by 5 bases, with 10 bases between. CDR1 and CDR2 (germline): MNHNY, SVGAGI (reference sequence). The CDR3 has 13 residues. CDR3 sequence: CASSYASSTEAFF. The CDR3 bases are TGTGCCAGCAGTTATGCTTCTTCGACTGAAGCTTTCTTT.

V and J are TRBV5-1 and TRBJ2-5; 8 nucleotides match TRBD1. J was trimmed by 1 base and V by 6 bases; bases with no gene match: 5. This CDR3 is built from 14 residues. Germline V gene sequence: CDR1 SGHRS, CDR2 YFSETQ. This CDR3 reads CASTRTGSQETQYF. The CDR3, as DNA: TGCGCCAGCACCCGGACAGGGTCCCAAGAGACCCAGTACTTC.

J is TRBJ2-3 and V is TRBV4-3; weak D call: TRBD2 (6 bases). Trimming shortened V by 0 bases and J by 1 base, and 14 bases separated the two germline ends. Germline V gives CDR1 LGHNA, CDR2 YSLEER. The CDR3 length is 17 residues. The CDR3 bases are TGCGCCAGCAGCCAAGATAAGCGGGCGGGCGGCACAGATACGCAGTATTTT. This sequence encodes CASSQDKRAGGTDTQYF.

V gene TRBV4-3 combines with J gene TRBJ2-1, with a weak D call TRBD2 (7 bases). From germline, CDR1 is LGHNA and CDR2 YSLEER. This CDR3 is 13 amino acids long. With 3 bases removed from V and 9 bases from J, the gap between germline ends came to 12 bases. DNA for the CDR3: TGCGCCAGCAGCCAGCAGGGGAGGGGTGAGCAGTTCTTC. The encoded protein is CASSQQGRGEQFF.

The V gene is TRBV5-1, the J gene TRBJ1-2; no clear D gene. Between the trimmed V and J ends, which lost 0 bases and 2 bases, there was a span of 11 bases. The CDR3 extends over 15 amino acids. Germline CDR1 and CDR2: SGHRS and YFSETQ. CDR3 DNA sequence: TGCGCCAGCAGCTTGGTTCAAGAGGTGAACTATGGCTACACCTTC. Translation gives CASSLVQEVNYGYTF.

The table lists this clonotype with a count of one. A read error may be the cause here, since a much bigger clone is one base away. The V and J genes are TRBV20-1 and TRBJ2-3; TRBD2 matches 9 bases. Germline V gene lookup returns CDR1 DFQATT and CDR2 SNEGSKA (reference sequence). The CDR3 is made up of 14 amino acids. V lost 5 bases to trimming and J lost 6 bases; unmatched junction nucleotides: 9. The CDR3: CSAPTAGGGDTQYF. CDR3 bases: TGCAGTGCTCCTACAGCGGGGGGAGGGGATACGCAGTATTTT.

Regarding this clonotype: The junction does not match germline at one end; this may be a read error. The CDR3 reads CASSYFGGKNAEAFF. The DNA of the CDR3 is TGTGCCAGCAGTTACTTCGGCGGGAAGAACGCTGAAGCTTTCTTT. The chain recombines TRBV6-6 with TRBJ1-1; D remains ambiguous. The CDR3 extends over 15 amino acids. Germline V gene sequence: CDR1 MNHNY, CDR2 SVGAGI (reference sequence).

Remarks on this clonotype: Possible read error: a much larger clone is one base away. This CDR3 reads CASRDYRDEQYF. DNA for the CDR3: TGTGCCAGCAGAGACTACCGCGACGAGCAGTACTTC. The rearrangement uses TRBV6-5 and TRBJ2-4, with D perhaps matching TRBD2 (5 bases). The DNA end favors TRBJ2-7, so the J call may be wrong. This CDR3 region has 12 residues. Germline values: CDR1 MNHEY, CDR2 SVGAGI.

The V call is TRBV2, the J call TRBJ2-4; TRBD2 might be the D (5 bases). The closer fit of TRBJ2-5 to the DNA end suggests the J call may be wrong. Per the germline V gene, CDR1 is SNHLY and CDR2 is FYNNEI. This CDR3 comprises 15 residues. In DNA form, the CDR3 reads TGTGCCAGCAGTGAAGCCCGGGGAATCCAAGAGACCCAGTACTTC. Its translation is CASSEARGIQETQYF.

The rearrangement uses TRBV29-1 and TRBJ2-7, with D perhaps matching TRBD1 (6 bases). Germline CDR1 reads SQVTM; CDR2 reads ANQGSEA. Trimming left V 4 bases short and J 5 bases short, with 15 bases between. The CDR3 is 13 amino acids. The CDR3 sequence is CSVVWIGTNEQYF. CDR3 nucleotide sequence: TGCAGCGTTGTTTGGATCGGGACAAACGAGCAGTACTTC.